These 11 T cell receptor beta chains were all obtained from the same sample, sequenced in a study of low-dose radiotherapy and immunotherapy resistance in tumors. Covering alpha and beta chains, TRAV- and TRBV-specific primers were used for the first-strand cDNA. Using a constant-region primer together with a V-primer adapter, TCRs were subjected to 20 PCR cycles of amplification. MiXCR was run by TCRdb on the reads, yielding one entry per CDR3 protein. The sample carries about 60,000 distinct CDR3 sequences, under 30% recorded once. Time point meaning: before trial treatment. The sample here was PBMCs, taken before treatment. These receptor sequences come from a male donor with prostate cancer.

As to this clonotype: A read error is the likely source, as a far larger clone sits one nucleotide away. The chain links TRBV6-1 to TRBJ1-5, with a weak D call TRBD1 (5 bases). CDR1 and CDR2 from the germline V gene are MNHNS and SASEGT. The CDR3 length is 14 residues. The CDR3 DNA reads TGTCCCAGCAGTGACGACAGTCTTAATCAGCCCCAGCATTTT. Encoded protein: CPSSDDSLNQPQHF.

This clonotype was found many times. In DNA form, the CDR3 reads TGTGCCAGCAGTCCCCCCGGGACAGGGGGCCATGAGCAGTTCTTC. It is translated as CASSPPGTGGHEQFF. This rearrangement joins TRBV28 to TRBJ2-1; 12 bases match TRBD1. V lost 5 bases, J lost 8 bases, and 7 bases stayed unmatched. The CDR3 sequence is 15 residues long. Per germline, CDR1 MDHEN and CDR2 SYDVKM.

The chain uses TRBV6-6 and TRBJ2-3; 8 bases agree with TRBD1. This CDR3 has 15 amino acids. The ends lost 2 bases at V and 4 bases at J; junction bases unmatched: 5. CDR1 and CDR2 (germline): MNHNY, SVGAGI (reference sequence). The CDR3 region has the DNA TGTGCCAGCAGTTACGGACAGGGAAAGGCAGATACGCAGTATTTT. It codes for CASSYGQGKADTQYF.

This clonotype was detected ten times or more. This sequence joins TRBV28 and TRBJ2-5; 10 nucleotides match TRBD1. Looked up from germline, CDR1 is MDHEN and CDR2 is SYDVKM. This CDR3 region has 15 residues. With 5 bases clipped from V and 5 bases from J, the junction kept 8 bases outside the gene matches. As DNA, the CDR3 is TGTGCCAGCAGTCGGCCGACAGGGGGCTGGGAGACCCAGTACTTC. It translates to CASSRPTGGWETQYF.

This clonotype was observed many times. This sequence joins TRBV28 and TRBJ2-5; no reliable D call. Per the germline V gene, CDR1 is MDHEN and CDR2 is SYDVKM. CDR3 length equals 11 residues. The V and J ends lost 2 bases and 5 bases respectively, with 3 bases between them. CDR3 coding DNA: TGTGCCAGCAGTTTAAGGGAGACCCAGTACTTC. Protein product: CASSLRETQYF.

There are a few counts of this clonotype. This chain links TRBV5-1 with TRBJ2-6, with D perhaps matching TRBD2 (6 bases). Per germline, CDR1 SGHRS and CDR2 YFSETQ. V gave up 0 bases and J gave up 0 bases, with 13 bases separating them. The CDR3 extends over 18 amino acids. CDR3 in amino acids: CASSLDPIGGSGANVLTF. The CDR3, as DNA: TGCGCCAGCAGCTTGGATCCGATCGGGGGCTCTGGGGCCAACGTCCTGACTTTC.

This clonotype has ten or more counts. This chain links TRBV18 with TRBJ1-2, with 12 bases identical to TRBD1. Germline trimming cut 3 bases from V and 4 bases from J; bases unmatched to any gene: 6. Germline values: CDR1 KGHSH, CDR2 LQKENI. The CDR3 length is 16 residues. CDR3 residues: CASSPLPGQGAYGYTF. CDR3 DNA sequence: TGTGCCAGCTCACCGCTGCCGGGACAGGGGGCCTATGGCTACACCTTC.

With respect to this clonotype: This may come from a read error, since a much larger clone is one base off. The gene calls are TRBV5-3 and TRBJ1-4; no clear D gene. TRBV5-3 is placed among ORFs of uncertain function. The CDR3 is 16 residues long. The CDR3 spells CASSPQYGVRKEKRFF. CDR3 nucleotides: TGTGCCAGCAGCCCACAATACGGGGTCCGGAAAGAAAAACGGTTTTTT.

This clonotype was seen once. The rearrangement links TRBV20-1 to TRBJ1-1, with D possibly being TRBD1 (5 bases). Germline-derived CDR1 and CDR2 are DFQATT and SNEGSKA (reference sequence). V dropped 1 base and J dropped 10 bases, with 10 bases sitting between them. The CDR3 runs 11 residues. The CDR3 here is CSARVGDVAFF. CDR3 in DNA: TGCAGTGCTAGAGTAGGGGATGTAGCTTTCTTT.

J is TRBJ2-1 and V is TRBV11-2; 7 nucleotides align to TRBD1. J was trimmed by 7 bases and V by 3 bases; bases with no gene match: 6. This CDR3 region has 14 residues. The germline gives CDR1 SGHAT, CDR2 FQNNGV. The CDR3 loop is CASSLGQQWNEQFF. The CDR3 DNA reads TGTGCCAGCAGCTTGGGACAGCAATGGAATGAGCAGTTCTTC.

This clonotype was seen ten or more times. The CDR3 nucleotides read TGTGCCAGCAGCCAAGAATCCCCGGCTAGCGGGAGCATGAATGAGCAGTTCTTC. This translates into CASSQESPASGSMNEQFF. This rearrangement joins TRBV4-2 to TRBJ2-1, with 10 bases that match TRBD2. CDR3 size: 18 residues. Trimming took 0 bases from V and 7 from J; bases not matched to a gene: 12. Germline-derived CDR1 and CDR2 are LGHNA and YNFKEQ.